The 14 T cell receptor beta chains below come from one sample, sequenced in a study of control samples from healthy donors and cancer patients. Method: immunoSEQ multiplex PCR; TCRdb's copy keeps in-frame clones and lacks some. The table lists roughly 100,000 clones, roughly 90% of them singletons. What was sequenced was PBMCs. Receptor source: a man in his 60s with lung cancer.

The rearrangement uses TRBV5-1 and TRBJ1-1; tentatively, D is TRBD1 (5 bases). V was cut by 4 bases and J by 0 bases, with 13 bases left in between. CDR3 length: 15 residues. The germline V gene encodes CDR1 SGHRS and CDR2 YFSETQ. The CDR3: CASSGGSYVNTEAFF. The DNA of the CDR3 is TGCGCCAGCAGCGGGGGATCCTATGTGAACACTGAAGCTTTCTTT.

The chain employs TRBV5-6 and TRBJ1-5; no clear D gene. The V gene's germline CDR1 is SGHDT and CDR2 YYEEEE. V dropped 1 base and J dropped 2 bases, with 10 bases sitting between them. The CDR3 loop spans 15 amino acids. The CDR3: CASSLHHGGNQPQHF. The CDR3 DNA sequence: TGTGCCAGCAGCTTGCATCACGGCGGCAATCAGCCCCAGCATTTT. Combining the CDR3 with reference TRBV5-6 and TRBJ1-5 gives the whole variable domain DAGVTQSPTHLIKTRGQQVTLRCSPKSGHDTVSWYQQALGQGPQFIFQYYEEEERQRGNFPDRFSGHQFPNYSSELNVNALLLGDSALYLCASSLHHGGNQPQHFGDGTRLSIL.

The CDR3 sequence: CASSESTSGGPNEQFF. The CDR3 DNA follows: TGTGCCAGCAGTGAATCGACTAGCGGGGGACCCAATGAGCAGTTCTTC. The chain has TRBV6-4 and TRBJ2-1; 12 bases agree with TRBD2. This CDR3 has 16 amino acids. CDR1 MRHNA and CDR2 SNTAGT come from the germline V gene. Trimming cost V 3 bases and J 6 bases; bases outside gene matches: 6.

V usage is TRBV6-1 and J usage is TRBJ1-2; unclear D gene. The CDR3 has 14 residues. The germline gives CDR1 MNHNS, CDR2 SASEGT. V dropped 2 bases and J dropped 6 bases, with 13 bases sitting between them. CDR3 coding DNA: TGTGCCAGCAGTGAAAGGTATATAGGGAATGGCTACACCTTC. Its protein product is CASSERYIGNGYTF.

V usage is TRBV10-1 and J usage is TRBJ2-1, with D perhaps TRBD1 or TRBD2 (5 bases each). V gave up 4 bases and J gave up 6 bases, with 13 bases separating them. This CDR3 has 14 amino acids. CDR1 WNHNN and CDR2 SYGVQD come from the germline V gene (reference sequence). The CDR3 sequence is CASSGGSGINEQFF. The DNA of the CDR3 is TGCGCCAGCAGTGGGGGGTCAGGAATCAATGAGCAGTTCTTC.

The chain uses TRBV11-3 and TRBJ2-1; no firm D call. The CDR3 has 13 residues. V was clipped by 4 bases and J by 2 bases, with 6 bases between them. The germline gives CDR1 SGHNT, CDR2 YENEEA. The CDR3 loop reads CASSSPPYNEQFF. The CDR3 bases are TGTGCCAGCAGCTCTCCCCCCTACAATGAGCAGTTCTTC.

The V gene is TRBV9, the J gene TRBJ2-7; D possibly uses TRBD1 or TRBD2 (5 bases each). Trimming took off 4 bases at V and 5 bases at J, with 22 bases between the two ends. The CDR3 loop spans 16 amino acids. Germline V gives CDR1 SGDLS, CDR2 YYNGEE. The CDR3 sequence: CASSPTPYPGSNEQYF. Here the CDR3 DNA reads TGTGCCAGCAGCCCAACCCCCTACCCAGGGAGCAACGAGCAGTACTTC.

The chain joins TRBV2 to TRBJ1-6; the D gene is possibly TRBD1 (6 bases). V was pared by 3 bases and J by 5 bases, with 11 bases between. The CDR3 contains 15 residues. The V gene's germline CDR1 is SNHLY and CDR2 FYNNEI. CDR3: CASSDRGPNNSPLHF. The CDR3 DNA is TGTGCCAGCAGTGACAGGGGACCCAATAATTCACCCCTCCACTTT.

The V and J genes are TRBV25-1 and TRBJ2-2, with D possibly being TRBD1 (6 bases). In germline, CDR1 is MGHDK, CDR2 SYGVNS. Trimming stripped 10 bases from V and 4 bases from J, with 13 bases between. There are 13 residues in the CDR3. This CDR3 is CATGQFSTGELFF. The CDR3 nucleotides are TGTGCCACAGGACAGTTTTCCACCGGGGAGCTGTTTTTT.

V gene TRBV2 combines with J gene TRBJ1-6; D might be TRBD1 (6 bases). Germline values: CDR1 SNHLY, CDR2 FYNNEI. The V and J ends lost 6 bases and 0 bases respectively, with 12 bases between them. CDR3 size: 16 residues. CDR3 residues: CASRRQESSYNSPLHF. The CDR3, as DNA: TGTGCCAGCAGGCGACAGGAGAGCTCCTATAATTCACCCCTCCACTTT.

CDR3 protein: CASKPSGAGANVLTF. The CDR3 DNA reads TGCGCCAGCAAACCTTCGGGTGCTGGGGCCAACGTCCTGACTTTC. This chain connects TRBV5-1 to TRBJ2-6; the D is unclear. The germline CDR1 and CDR2 sequences are SGHRS and YFSETQ. This CDR3 is built from 15 residues. Trimming took off 6 bases at V and 2 bases at J, with 12 bases between the two ends.

V is TRBV19 and J is TRBJ1-2, with TRBD1 matching over 9 bases. CDR1 is LNHDA, CDR2 SQIVND, per germline (reference sequence). CDR3 length: 20 amino acids. The V gene end was trimmed by 0 bases and the J gene end by 1 base; junction bases not matched to a gene: 15. CDR3 bases: TGTGCCAGTAGTATAGAAAAGGGAACCGGGACAGGGACCCTTAACTATGGCTACACCTTC. Translating it yields CASSIEKGTGTGTLNYGYTF.

This sequence joins TRBV4-1 and TRBJ2-3, with D possibly being TRBD2 (6 bases). The CDR3 covers 16 residues. V lost 1 base, J lost 1 base, and 12 bases lay in between. CDR1 MGHRA and CDR2 YSYEKL come from the germline V gene. The CDR3 here is CASSQGGLAGTDTQYF. CDR3 nucleotide sequence: TGCGCCAGCAGCCAAGGGGGGTTAGCGGGCACAGATACGCAGTATTTT.

The chain recombines TRBV5-1 with TRBJ1-6; a weak D match, TRBD1 (5 bases). Trimming took off 0 bases at V and 0 bases at J, with 7 bases between the two ends. The CDR3 runs to 16 residues. Per the germline V gene, CDR1 is SGHRS and CDR2 is YFSETQ. The CDR3 reads CASSLDGASYNSPLHF. The CDR3 DNA sequence: TGCGCCAGCAGCTTGGACGGGGCCTCCTATAATTCACCCCTCCACTTT.